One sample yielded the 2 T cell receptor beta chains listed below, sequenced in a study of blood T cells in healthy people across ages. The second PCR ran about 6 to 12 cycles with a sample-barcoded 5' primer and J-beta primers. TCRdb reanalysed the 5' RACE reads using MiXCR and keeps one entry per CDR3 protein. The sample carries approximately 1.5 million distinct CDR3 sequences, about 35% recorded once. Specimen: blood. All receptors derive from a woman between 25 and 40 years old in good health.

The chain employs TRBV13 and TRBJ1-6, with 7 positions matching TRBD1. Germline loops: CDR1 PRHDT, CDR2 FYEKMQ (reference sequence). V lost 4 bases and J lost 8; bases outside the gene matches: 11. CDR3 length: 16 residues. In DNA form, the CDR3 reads TGTGCCAGCAGCTCCCTTGGACAGGCTGGGGATTCACCCCTCCACTTT. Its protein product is CASSSLGQAGDSPLHF.

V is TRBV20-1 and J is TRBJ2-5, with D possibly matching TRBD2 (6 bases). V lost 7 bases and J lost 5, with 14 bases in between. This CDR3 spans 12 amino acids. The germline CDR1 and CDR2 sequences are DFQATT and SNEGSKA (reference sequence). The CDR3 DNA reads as TGCAGTGTTCCCAGGGAGGCTGAGACCCAGTACTTC. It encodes CSVPREAETQYF.